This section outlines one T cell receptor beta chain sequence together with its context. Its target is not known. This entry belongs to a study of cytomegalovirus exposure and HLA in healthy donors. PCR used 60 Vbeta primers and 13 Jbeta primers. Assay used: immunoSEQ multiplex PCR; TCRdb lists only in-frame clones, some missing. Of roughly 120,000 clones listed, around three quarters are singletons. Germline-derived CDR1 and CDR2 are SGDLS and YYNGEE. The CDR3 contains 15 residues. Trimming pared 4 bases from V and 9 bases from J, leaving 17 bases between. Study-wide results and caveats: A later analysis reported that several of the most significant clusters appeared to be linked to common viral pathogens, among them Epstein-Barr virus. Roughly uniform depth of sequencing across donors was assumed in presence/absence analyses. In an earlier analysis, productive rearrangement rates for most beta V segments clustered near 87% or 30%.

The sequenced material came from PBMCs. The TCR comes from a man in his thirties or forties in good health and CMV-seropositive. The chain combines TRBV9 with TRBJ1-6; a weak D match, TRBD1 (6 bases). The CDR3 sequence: CASSPWTARGSPLHF. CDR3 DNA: TGTGCCAGCAGCCCCTGGACAGCCAGGGGTTCACCCCTCCACTTT.